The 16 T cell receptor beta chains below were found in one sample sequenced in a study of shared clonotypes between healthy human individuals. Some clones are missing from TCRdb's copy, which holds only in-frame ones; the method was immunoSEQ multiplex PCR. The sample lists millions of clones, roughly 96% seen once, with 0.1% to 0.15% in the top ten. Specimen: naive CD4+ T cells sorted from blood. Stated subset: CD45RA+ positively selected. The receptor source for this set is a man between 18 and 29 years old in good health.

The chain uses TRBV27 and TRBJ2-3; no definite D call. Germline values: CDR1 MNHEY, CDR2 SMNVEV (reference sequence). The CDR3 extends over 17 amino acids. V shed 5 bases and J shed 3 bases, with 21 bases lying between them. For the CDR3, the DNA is TGTGCCAGCAGTCCCCTCGGACGGAGTCTGTTGACAGATACGCAGTATTTT. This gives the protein CASSPLGRSLLTDTQYF.

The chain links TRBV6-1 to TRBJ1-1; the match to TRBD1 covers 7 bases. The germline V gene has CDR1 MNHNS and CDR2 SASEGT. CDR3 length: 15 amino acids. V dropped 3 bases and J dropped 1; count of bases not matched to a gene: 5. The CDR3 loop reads CASSEGTERNTEAFF. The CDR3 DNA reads TGTGCCAGCAGTGAGGGGACAGAACGGAACACTGAAGCTTTCTTT.

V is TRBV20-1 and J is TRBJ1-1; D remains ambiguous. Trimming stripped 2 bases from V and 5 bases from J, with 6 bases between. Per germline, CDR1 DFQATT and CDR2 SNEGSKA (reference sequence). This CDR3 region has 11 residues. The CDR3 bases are TGCAGTGCTAGATTTCGTACTGAAGCTTTCTTT. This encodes CSARFRTEAFF.

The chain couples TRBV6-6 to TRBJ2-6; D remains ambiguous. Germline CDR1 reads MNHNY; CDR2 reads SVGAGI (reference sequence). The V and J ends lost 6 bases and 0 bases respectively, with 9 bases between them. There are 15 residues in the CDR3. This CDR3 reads CASSLSRSGANVLTF. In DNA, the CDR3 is TGTGCCAGCAGCCTAAGTCGCTCTGGGGCCAACGTCCTGACTTTC.

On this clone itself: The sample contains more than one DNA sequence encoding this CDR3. The CDR3 is CASSEGAGMNTEAFF. Written as DNA, the CDR3 is TGTGCCAGCAGTGAAGGAGCAGGTATGAACACTGAAGCTTTCTTT. The chain is built from TRBV6-1 and TRBJ1-1; D not resolved. Trimming removed 1 base at V and 0 bases at J, with 9 bases between. CDR3 length: 15 residues. CDR1 and CDR2 (germline): MNHNS, SASEGT.

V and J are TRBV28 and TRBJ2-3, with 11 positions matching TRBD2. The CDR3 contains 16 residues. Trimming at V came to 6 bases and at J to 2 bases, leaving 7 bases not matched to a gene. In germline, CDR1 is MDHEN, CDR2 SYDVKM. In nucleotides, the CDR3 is TGTGCCAGCAGCCATATAGCGGGGGGGATCACAGATACGCAGTATTTT. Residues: CASSHIAGGITDTQYF.

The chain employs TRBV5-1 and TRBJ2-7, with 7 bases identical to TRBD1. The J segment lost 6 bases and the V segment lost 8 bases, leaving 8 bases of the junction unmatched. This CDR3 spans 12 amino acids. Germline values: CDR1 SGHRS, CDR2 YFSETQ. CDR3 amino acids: CASWDSPAEQYF. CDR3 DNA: TGCGCCAGTTGGGACAGTCCGGCCGAGCAGTACTTC.

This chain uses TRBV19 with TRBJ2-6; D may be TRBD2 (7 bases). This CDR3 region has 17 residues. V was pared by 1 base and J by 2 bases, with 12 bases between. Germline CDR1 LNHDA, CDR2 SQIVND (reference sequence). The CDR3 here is CASSIAGGSPGANVLTF. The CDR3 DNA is TGTGCCAGTAGTATAGCGGGGGGCTCCCCTGGGGCCAACGTCCTGACTTTC. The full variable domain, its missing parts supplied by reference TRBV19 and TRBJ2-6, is DGGITQSPKYLFRKEGQNVTLSCEQNLNHDAMYWYRQDPGQGLRLIYYSQIVNDFQKGDIAEGYSVSREKKESFPLTVTSAQKNPTAFYLCASSIAGGSPGANVLTFGAGSRLTVL.

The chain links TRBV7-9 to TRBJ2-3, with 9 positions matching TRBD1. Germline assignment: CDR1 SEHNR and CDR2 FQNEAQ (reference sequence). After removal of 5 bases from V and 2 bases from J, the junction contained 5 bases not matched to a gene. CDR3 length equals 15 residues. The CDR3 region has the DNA TGTGCCAGCAGCAGGACAGGGGCGACCACAGATACGCAGTATTTT. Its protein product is CASSRTGATTDTQYF.

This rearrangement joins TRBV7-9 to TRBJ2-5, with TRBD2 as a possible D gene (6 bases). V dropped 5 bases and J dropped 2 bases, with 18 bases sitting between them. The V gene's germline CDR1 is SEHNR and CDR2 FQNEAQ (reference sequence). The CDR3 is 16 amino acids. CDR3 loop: CASSPRGLGVQETQYF. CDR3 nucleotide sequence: TGTGCCAGCAGCCCTAGGGGACTTGGGGTTCAAGAGACCCAGTACTTC.

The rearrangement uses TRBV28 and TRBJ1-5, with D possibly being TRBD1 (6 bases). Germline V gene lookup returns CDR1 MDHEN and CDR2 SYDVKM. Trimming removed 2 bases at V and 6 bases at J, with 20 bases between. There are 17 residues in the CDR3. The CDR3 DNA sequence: TGTGCCAGCAGTTTAAGTCTGGTGGGTCAGGGGACTCAGCCCCAGCATTTT. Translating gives CASSLSLVGQGTQPQHF.

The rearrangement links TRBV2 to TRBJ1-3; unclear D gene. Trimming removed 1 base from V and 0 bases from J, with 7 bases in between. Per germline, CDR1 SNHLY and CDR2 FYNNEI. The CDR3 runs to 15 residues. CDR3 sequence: CASSEVHASGNTIYF. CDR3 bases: TGTGCCAGCAGTGAAGTACACGCCTCTGGAAACACCATATATTTT.

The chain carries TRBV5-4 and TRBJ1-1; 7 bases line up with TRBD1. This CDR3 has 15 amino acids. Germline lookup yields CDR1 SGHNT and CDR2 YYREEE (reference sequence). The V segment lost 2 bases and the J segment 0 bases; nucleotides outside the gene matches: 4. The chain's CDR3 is CASSLNTGVNTEAFF. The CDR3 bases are TGTGCCAGCAGCTTAAATACAGGGGTGAACACTGAAGCTTTCTTT.

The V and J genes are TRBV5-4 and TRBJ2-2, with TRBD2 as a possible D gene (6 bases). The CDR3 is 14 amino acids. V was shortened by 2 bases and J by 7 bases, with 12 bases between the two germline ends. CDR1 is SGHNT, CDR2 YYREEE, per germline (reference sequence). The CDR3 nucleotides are TGTGCCAGCAGCTTAGGGGACTTCGGCGGGGAGCTGTTTTTT. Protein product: CASSLGDFGGELFF.

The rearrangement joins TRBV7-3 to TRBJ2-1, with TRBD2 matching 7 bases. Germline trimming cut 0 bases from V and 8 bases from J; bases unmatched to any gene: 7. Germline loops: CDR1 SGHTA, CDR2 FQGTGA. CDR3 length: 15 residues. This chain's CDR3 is CASSLTGSGVDEQFF. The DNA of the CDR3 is TGTGCCAGCAGCTTAACGGGGAGCGGGGTCGATGAGCAGTTCTTC.

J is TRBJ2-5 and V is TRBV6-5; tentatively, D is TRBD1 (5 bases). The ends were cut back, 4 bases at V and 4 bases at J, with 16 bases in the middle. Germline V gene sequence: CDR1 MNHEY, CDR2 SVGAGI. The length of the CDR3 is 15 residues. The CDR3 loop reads CASSSQGGLGETQYF. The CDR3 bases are TGTGCCAGCAGTTCCCAGGGCGGCCTAGGAGAGACCCAGTACTTC.